This T cell receptor (beta chain) stems from a study of Graves' ophthalmopathy and Graves' hyperthyroidism. Study-wide results and limits: Blood shared most expanded thyroid clonotypes above 0.001 frequency. Ophthalmopathy cases were distinguished from stable hyperthyroidism by a 13-signature model, reaching approximately 87% sensitivity and approximately 81% specificity.

A note on this clonotype: The antigen is not known.

From germline, CDR1 is ENHRY and CDR2 SYGVKD. Trimming pared 10 bases from V and 2 bases from J, leaving 11 bases between. This CDR3 has 12 amino acids. New diagnoses, under 2 months' duration, and ages 18 to 65 characterized the hyperthyroidism patients. For repertoire sequencing, the TCR beta CDR3 regions were amplified from RNA transcripts. The workflow started with a first-round RT-PCR run with HTBI primers and then moved on to a second-round multiplex PCR. MiXCR, applied by TCRdb to the multiplex PCR reads, yields one record per CDR3 protein. The sample carries 35,000 to 50,000 distinct CDR3 sequences, roughly 52% recorded once.

V and J are TRBV10-3 and TRBJ2-5; D may match TRBD1 or TRBD2 (5 bases each). The sample taken for sequencing was peripheral blood. This TCR was recovered from an adult woman with stable Graves' hyperthyroidism. The chain's CDR3 is CATGPFQETQYF. The DNA for the CDR3 is TGTGCCACGGGACCATTTCAAGAGACCCAGTACTTC.